This is a list of T cell receptor beta chains from one sample in a study of cytomegalovirus exposure and HLA in healthy donors. The table came from immunoSEQ multiplex PCR; TCRdb's copy has only in-frame clones and leaves some out. This sample yields approximately 140,000 clones, of which about four fifths are seen a single time; 6.3% belongs to the top ten. The sample comprised PBMCs. These receptors were taken from a man aged 50-59 years in good health and CMV-seropositive. CDR3s include the opening cysteine and the closing phenylalanine or tryptophan. The order of the fields is V gene, J gene, clone size, D gene, CDR3 protein, CDR3 DNA. A D gene is named only where the DNA matches it firmly. Size values are once, few and many counts, or a class for expanded clones, and some rows have none.

V gene: TRBV6-1
J gene: TRBJ1-2
clone size: -
D gene: TRBD1
CDR3 protein: CASSVGTGFNYGYTF
CDR3 DNA: TGTGCCAGCAGTGTAGGGACAGGATTTAACTATGGCTACACCTTC

V gene: TRBV28
J gene: TRBJ2-1
clone size: -
D gene: TRBD2
CDR3 protein: CAIETSGSNNEQFF
CDR3 DNA: TGTGCCATCGAGACTAGCGGGAGTAACAATGAGCAGTTCTTC

V gene: TRBV29-1
J gene: TRBJ2-1
clone size: -
D gene: TRBD2
CDR3 protein: CSAIDSGSFNEQFF
CDR3 DNA: TGCAGCGCGATAGATAGCGGGAGTTTCAATGAGCAGTTCTTC

V gene: TRBV29-1
J gene: TRBJ2-7
clone size: -
D gene: TRBD2
CDR3 protein: CSVVPGLAGAEQYF
CDR3 DNA: TGCAGCGTTGTTCCGGGACTAGCGGGAGCCGAGCAGTACTTC

V gene: TRBV7-2
J gene: TRBJ1-1
clone size: -
D gene: -
CDR3 protein: CASSLFKNTEAFF
CDR3 DNA: TGTGCCAGCAGTCTATTCAAGAACACTGAAGCTTTCTTT

V gene: TRBV5-5
J gene: TRBJ2-5
clone size: -
D gene: TRBD2
CDR3 protein: CASSLVTGGIWETQYF
CDR3 DNA: TGTGCCAGCAGCTTGGTCACGGGAGGGATTTGGGAGACCCAGTACTTC

V gene: TRBV4-2
J gene: TRBJ2-1
clone size: few
D gene: TRBD2
CDR3 protein: CASSQDVRTSGRNEQFF
CDR3 DNA: TGTGCCAGCAGCCAAGACGTAAGGACTAGCGGGAGGAATGAGCAGTTCTTC

V gene: TRBV28
J gene: TRBJ1-3
clone size: -
D gene: -
CDR3 protein: CASSLIRVSGNTIYF
CDR3 DNA: TGTGCCAGCAGTTTAATCAGGGTCTCTGGAAACACCATATATTTT

V gene: TRBV6-6
J gene: TRBJ2-7
clone size: once
D gene: TRBD1
CDR3 protein: CASSYTRTGEGYEQYF
CDR3 DNA: TGTGCCAGCAGTTACACCCGGACAGGGGAGGGCTACGAGCAGTACTTC

V gene: TRBV11-2
J gene: TRBJ2-7
clone size: few
D gene: -
CDR3 protein: CASSARVKPDEQYF
CDR3 DNA: TGTGCCAGCAGCGCCCGGGTCAAACCGGACGAGCAGTACTTC

V gene: TRBV5-1
J gene: TRBJ2-3
clone size: few
D gene: -
CDR3 protein: CASSLEWRTDTQYF
CDR3 DNA: TGCGCCAGCAGCTTGGAGTGGCGCACAGATACGCAGTATTTT

V gene: TRBV10-3
J gene: TRBJ2-7
clone size: -
D gene: -
CDR3 protein: CAVSRDSSYEQYF
CDR3 DNA: TGTGCCGTCTCACGGGACTCTTCCTACGAGCAGTACTTC

V gene: TRBV5-1
J gene: TRBJ2-3
clone size: -
D gene: -
CDR3 protein: CASSSGRGSRATDTQYF
CDR3 DNA: TGCGCCAGCAGCTCGGGGCGGGGCTCAAGAGCCACAGATACGCAGTATTTT

V gene: TRBV10-3
J gene: TRBJ2-5
clone size: once
D gene: TRBD1
CDR3 protein: CAISSEQGVAETQYF
CDR3 DNA: TGTGCCATCAGTTCGGAACAGGGGGTCGCGGAGACCCAGTACTTC

V gene: TRBV9
J gene: TRBJ2-1
clone size: -
D gene: TRBD2
CDR3 protein: CASSPGTSGKGEQFF
CDR3 DNA: TGTGCCAGCAGCCCAGGGACTAGCGGGAAGGGGGAGCAGTTCTTC

V gene: TRBV4-1
J gene: TRBJ1-6
clone size: -
D gene: TRBD1
CDR3 protein: CASSQGAGTANNSPLHF
CDR3 DNA: TGCGCCAGCAGCCAAGGAGCCGGGACAGCCAATAATTCGCCCCTCCACTTT

V gene: TRBV5-1
J gene: TRBJ2-2
clone size: -
D gene: TRBD2
CDR3 protein: CASSLTTSGRGAGELFF
CDR3 DNA: TGCGCCAGCAGCTTGACGACTAGCGGGAGGGGTGCCGGGGAGCTGTTTTTT

V gene: TRBV6-4
J gene: TRBJ2-1
clone size: -
D gene: -
CDR3 protein: CASSAAGLTLPNEQFF
CDR3 DNA: TGTGCCAGCAGTGCCGCCGGTCTTACCCTCCCAAATGAGCAGTTCTTC

V gene: TRBV6-6
J gene: TRBJ2-1
clone size: -
D gene: -
CDR3 protein: CASKGLAGLYEQFF
CDR3 DNA: TGTGCCAGCAAGGGACTGGCGGGATTGTATGAGCAGTTCTTC

V gene: TRBV6-1
J gene: TRBJ2-3
clone size: -
D gene: -
CDR3 protein: CASSEAETGYYTQYF
CDR3 DNA: TGTGCCAGCAGTGAAGCTGAGACAGGATATTATACGCAGTATTTT

V gene: TRBV7-8
J gene: TRBJ2-7
clone size: -
D gene: -
CDR3 protein: CASSRGLSSYEQYF
CDR3 DNA: TGTGCCAGCAGCAGAGGGTTAAGCTCCTACGAGCAGTACTTC

V gene: TRBV15
J gene: TRBJ2-1
clone size: -
D gene: TRBD1
CDR3 protein: CATSRSRTGGHNEQFF
CDR3 DNA: TGTGCCACCAGCAGATCCCGGACAGGGGGCCACAATGAGCAGTTCTTC

V gene: TRBV5-1
J gene: TRBJ2-7
clone size: -
D gene: TRBD2
CDR3 protein: CASSPGLAGGSYEQYF
CDR3 DNA: TGCGCCAGCAGCCCCGGACTAGCGGGAGGGTCCTACGAGCAGTACTTC

V gene: TRBV2
J gene: TRBJ2-7
clone size: -
D gene: TRBD2
CDR3 protein: CASSPIGTSGDLSYEQYF
CDR3 DNA: TGTGCCAGCAGTCCAATCGGGACTAGCGGGGATCTTTCCTACGAGCAGTACTTC

V gene: TRBV5-1
J gene: TRBJ2-7
clone size: once
D gene: -
CDR3 protein: CASSLGGVSRRWYEQYF
CDR3 DNA: TGCGCCAGCAGCTTGGGGGGGGTCTCCCGGCGGTGGTACGAGCAGTACTTC

V gene: TRBV30
J gene: TRBJ1-1
clone size: few
D gene: -
CDR3 protein: CAWSHTVDTEAFF
CDR3 DNA: TGTGCCTGGAGTCACACAGTAGACACTGAAGCTTTCTTT

V gene: TRBV4-1
J gene: TRBJ2-3
clone size: -
D gene: TRBD1
CDR3 protein: CASSQPTGGFGTQYF
CDR3 DNA: TGCGCCAGCAGCCAACCGACAGGGGGTTTTGGTACGCAGTATTTT

V gene: TRBV27
J gene: TRBJ2-7
clone size: once
D gene: TRBD2
CDR3 protein: CASSGSGLAGSYEQYF
CDR3 DNA: TGTGCCAGCAGTGGATCAGGACTAGCGGGCTCCTACGAGCAGTACTTC

V gene: TRBV2
J gene: TRBJ2-7
clone size: few
D gene: TRBD1
CDR3 protein: CASSELGQGAEEQYF
CDR3 DNA: TGTGCCAGCAGTGAATTGGGACAGGGGGCGGAGGAGCAGTACTTC

V gene: TRBV19
J gene: TRBJ2-3
clone size: -
D gene: TRBD2
CDR3 protein: CASSLLGLAETTDTQYF
CDR3 DNA: TGTGCCAGTAGTCTACTGGGACTAGCGGAAACCACAGATACGCAGTATTTT

V gene: TRBV5-1
J gene: TRBJ2-1
clone size: -
D gene: TRBD1
CDR3 protein: CASSFQPGQGYNEQFF
CDR3 DNA: TGCGCCAGCAGCTTTCAGCCGGGACAGGGTTACAATGAGCAGTTCTTC

V gene: TRBV5-1
J gene: TRBJ2-7
clone size: once
D gene: TRBD2
CDR3 protein: CASSLVASGSRYEQYF
CDR3 DNA: TGCGCCAGCAGCTTGGTTGCTAGCGGGAGTAGGTACGAGCAGTACTTC

V gene: TRBV5-8
J gene: TRBJ1-1
clone size: -
D gene: TRBD1
CDR3 protein: CASSDIRDRGTEAFF
CDR3 DNA: TGTGCCAGCAGCGATATCCGGGACAGGGGCACTGAAGCTTTCTTT

V gene: TRBV28
J gene: TRBJ2-1
clone size: -
D gene: -
CDR3 protein: CASSTSLRTGSSYNEQFF
CDR3 DNA: TGTGCCAGCAGCACGTCACTCAGAACGGGAAGCTCCTACAATGAGCAGTTCTTC

V gene: TRBV28
J gene: TRBJ1-3
clone size: once
D gene: -
CDR3 protein: CASSFVRSSGNTIYF
CDR3 DNA: TGTGCCAGCAGTTTTGTCCGGAGCTCTGGAAACACCATATATTTT